A single sample gave rise to the 11 T cell receptor beta chains below, sequenced in a study of T cell responses to AZD1222 COVID-19 vaccine. Assay: immunoSEQ multiplex PCR; the TCRdb copy retains only in-frame clones and omits some. The sample yields nearly 200,000 clones, over 85% seen once. Specimen: peripheral blood, collected 28 days after the second AZD1222 dose. The receptor source for this set is an adult who received the AZD1222 COVID-19 vaccine.

This chain links TRBV19 with TRBJ1-5, with D possibly matching TRBD1 (6 bases). This CDR3 comprises 13 residues. V was cut by 10 bases and J by 7 bases, with 17 bases left in between. Germline CDR1 is LNHDA and CDR2 is SQIVND (reference sequence). The CDR3 DNA follows: TGTGCCACCACCTGGGGAGGGGGGCAGCCCCAGCATTTT. Translated: CATTWGGGQPQHF. Full variable domain (rest looked up from reference TRBV19 and TRBJ1-5): DGGITQSPKYLFRKEGQNVTLSCEQNLNHDAMYWYRQDPGQGLRLIYYSQIVNDFQKGDIAEGYSVSREKKESFPLTVTSAQKNPTAFYLCATTWGGGQPQHFGDGTRLSIL.

This clone is a singleton in its sample. This chain links TRBV5-6 with TRBJ2-7; 7 bases match TRBD2. The CDR3 runs to 14 residues. The germline V gene encodes CDR1 SGHDT and CDR2 YYEEEE. Unmatched junction bases numbered 7, after V lost 0 bases and J lost 7 bases. The CDR3 DNA reads TGTGCCAGCAGCTTGGGGGACTACCGAGGGGAGCAGTACTTC. It yields the protein CASSLGDYRGEQYF.

This rearrangement joins TRBV2 to TRBJ1-2, with D possibly matching TRBD1 (6 bases). V shed 3 bases and J shed 3 bases, with 11 bases lying between them. Germline loops: CDR1 SNHLY, CDR2 FYNNEI. This CDR3 is 14 amino acids long. The CDR3 reads CASSDPGAYYGYTF. CDR3 DNA sequence: TGTGCCAGCAGTGACCCGGGGGCGTACTATGGCTACACCTTC.

The chain combines TRBV2 with TRBJ1-1; tentatively, D is TRBD1 (6 bases). The germline V gene encodes CDR1 SNHLY and CDR2 FYNNEI. The V end lost 6 bases, the J end lost 8 bases, and 16 bases lay between the germline ends. This CDR3 comprises 13 residues. In DNA form, the CDR3 reads TGTGCCAGCAGAGAAACCGGGACACTAGAAGCTTTCTTT. This gives the protein CASRETGTLEAFF. The variable domain in full, completed from reference TRBV2 and TRBJ1-1, reads EPEVTQTPSHQVTQMGQEVILRCVPISNHLYFYWYRQILGQKVEFLVSFYNNEISEKSEIFDDQFSVERPDGSNFTLKIRSTKLEDSAMYFCASRETGTLEAFFGQGTRLTVV.

The CDR3 DNA sequence: TGTGCCACCAGCAGAGACCGCCGGACAAGGGGGTCCTACGAGCAGTACTTC. Its translation: CATSRDRRTRGSYEQYF. The chain is built from TRBV15 and TRBJ2-7; D possibly corresponds to TRBD1 (6 bases). Germline V gene sequence: CDR1 LNHNV, CDR2 YYDKDF (reference sequence). Trimming removed 0 bases at V and 1 base at J, with 16 bases between. The CDR3 is made up of 17 amino acids.

The rearrangement links TRBV4-1 to TRBJ2-3; TRBD2 matches at 8 bases. The CDR3 contains 15 residues. With V trimmed by 2 bases and J by 0 bases, 1 base remained unmatched. CDR1 is MGHRA, CDR2 YSYEKL, per germline. The CDR3 protein is CASSQRGGSTDTQYF. CDR3 in DNA: TGCGCCAGCAGCCAACGGGGGGGCAGCACAGATACGCAGTATTTT.

The chain couples TRBV19 to TRBJ1-1; a possible D gene is TRBD1 (5 bases). The germline V and J ends were trimmed by 7 bases and 0 bases, with 9 bases remaining between them. There are 13 residues in the CDR3. Germline lookup yields CDR1 LNHDA and CDR2 SQIVND (reference sequence). The CDR3, as DNA: TGTGCCAGTAAGGGCAGGGTGAACACTGAAGCTTTCTTT. This sequence encodes CASKGRVNTEAFF. Full variable domain (outside the CDR3, taken from reference TRBV19 and TRBJ1-1): DGGITQSPKYLFRKEGQNVTLSCEQNLNHDAMYWYRQDPGQGLRLIYYSQIVNDFQKGDIAEGYSVSREKKESFPLTVTSAQKNPTAFYLCASKGRVNTEAFFGQGTRLTVV.

This chain connects TRBV19 to TRBJ1-2; a weak D match, TRBD1 (6 bases). The CDR3 loop spans 14 amino acids. From germline, CDR1 is LNHDA and CDR2 SQIVND (reference sequence). Trimming took 8 bases from V and 0 from J, leaving 13 bases between them. CDR3 sequence reads: CASWRGGSNYGYTF. The CDR3 DNA reads as TGTGCCAGTTGGAGGGGGGGATCTAACTATGGCTACACCTTC.

The chain has TRBV11-3 and TRBJ2-7, with D perhaps TRBD1 or TRBD2 (5 bases each). Germline CDR1 and CDR2: SGHNT and YENEEA. V was clipped by 4 bases and J by 6 bases, with 16 bases between them. This CDR3 has 14 residues. CDR3 in DNA: TGTGCCAGCAGCTCTGGGACGGGCTCGGGCGAGCAGTACTTC. This translates into CASSSGTGSGEQYF.

The V call is TRBV29-1, the J call TRBJ1-4; 8 bases match TRBD1. Per the germline V gene, CDR1 is SQVTM and CDR2 is ANQGSEA. With V trimmed by 5 bases and J by 8 bases, 7 bases remained unmatched. The CDR3 contains 13 residues. The CDR3 here is CSVQGAPAEKLFF. The DNA for the CDR3 is TGCAGCGTTCAGGGGGCGCCGGCGGAAAAACTGTTTTTT.

The V gene is TRBV30, the J gene TRBJ1-3; 8 bases align to TRBD1. Germline V gene lookup returns CDR1 GTSNPN and CDR2 SVGIG (reference sequence). The CDR3 is 14 amino acids. The J segment lost 0 bases and the V segment lost 2 bases, leaving 0 bases of the junction unmatched. CDR3 loop: CAWSTGGSGNTIYF. The CDR3 region has the DNA TGTGCCTGGAGTACAGGGGGCTCTGGAAACACCATATATTTT.